Following are 29 T cell receptor beta chains from one sample sequenced in a study of blood T cell repertoires in COVID-19. Profiled with immunoSEQ multiplex PCR; TCRdb holds only in-frame clones, not every one. Here the sample spans some 360,000 clones, more than 75% being singletons. Sequencing used peripheral blood. Receptors originate from a woman aged 55-70 years with COVID-19, enrolled during active disease.

The rearrangement links TRBV28 to TRBJ1-5, with 7 bases matching TRBD1. CDR3 length equals 16 residues. Unmatched junction bases numbered 5, after V lost 1 base and J lost 2 bases. Germline V CDR1 and CDR2: MDHEN, SYDVKM. CDR3 loop: CASSLSPGGGNQPQHF. The CDR3 bases are TGTGCCAGCAGTTTATCCCCAGGGGGTGGCAATCAGCCCCAGCATTTT.

The chain is built from TRBV3-1 (or the pseudogene TRBV3-2) and TRBJ2-3; the match to TRBD2 covers 8 bases. The CDR3 spans 16 residues. Germline V lookup: CDR1 LGHDT, CDR2 YNNKEL (reference sequence). V trimming: 4 bases; J trimming: 2 bases; junction bases outside the gene matches: 8. The CDR3 DNA is TGTGCCAGCAGCCCCTATCAGCGGGGGCTCACAGATACGCAGTATTTT. Translation gives CASSPYQRGLTDTQYF.

The chain has TRBV19 and TRBJ1-5; 8 bases agree with TRBD1. Germline V gene data show CDR1 as LNHDA and CDR2 as SQIVND (reference sequence). The J segment lost 6 bases and the V segment lost 4 bases, leaving 14 bases of the junction unmatched. This CDR3 is 17 amino acids long. The CDR3 protein is CASSNHRDRLDSQPQHF. The CDR3 region has the DNA TGTGCCAGTAGTAACCACCGGGACAGGCTAGACAGTCAGCCCCAGCATTTT.

This chain uses TRBV5-1 with TRBJ1-6, with 7 bases lining up with TRBD1. This CDR3 region has 15 residues. Germline CDR1 SGHRS, CDR2 YFSETQ. The junction had 5 bases not matched to a gene; V was cut back by 0 bases and J by 8 bases. The CDR3: CASSLEGQEYSPLHF. CDR3 nucleotide sequence: TGCGCCAGCAGCTTGGAAGGACAGGAATATTCACCCCTCCACTTT.

The chain recombines TRBV2 with TRBJ2-7; D uncertain. This CDR3 region has 12 residues. Germline CDR1 and CDR2: SNHLY and FYNNEI. Trimming cost V 8 bases and J 2 bases, with 10 bases left between them. CDR3 in DNA: TGTGCCAGCGGGCTTCACCCCTACGAGCAGTACTTC. Protein: CASGLHPYEQYF. Full variable domain (rest looked up from reference TRBV2 and TRBJ2-7): EPEVTQTPSHQVTQMGQEVILRCVPISNHLYFYWYRQILGQKVEFLVSFYNNEISEKSEIFDDQFSVERPDGSNFTLKIRSTKLEDSAMYFCASGLHPYEQYFGPGTRLTVT.

The chain is built from TRBV2 and TRBJ1-3; 12 positions agree with TRBD1. This CDR3 is 16 amino acids long. Germline V gene lookup returns CDR1 SNHLY and CDR2 FYNNEI. Germline trimming cut 6 bases from V and 4 bases from J; bases unmatched to any gene: 7. The CDR3 reads CASSAGQGAQGNTIYF. The CDR3 DNA sequence: TGTGCCAGCAGCGCGGGACAGGGGGCGCAGGGAAACACCATATATTTT.

The chain recombines TRBV9 with TRBJ2-5; the D gene is possibly TRBD2 (6 bases). Germline V lookup: CDR1 SGDLS, CDR2 YYNGEE. V shed 4 bases and J shed 4 bases, with 17 bases lying between them. The CDR3 extends over 15 amino acids. The CDR3 loop reads CASSLGVGSPETQYF. CDR3 nucleotide sequence: TGTGCCAGCAGCCTTGGAGTCGGGAGTCCAGAGACCCAGTACTTC. The full variable domain, with the rest looked up from reference TRBV9 and TRBJ2-5, is DSGVTQTPKHLITATGQRVTLRCSPRSGDLSVYWYQQSLDQGLQFLIQYYNGEERAKGNILERFSAQQFPDLHSELNLSSLELGDSALYFCASSLGVGSPETQYFGPGTRLLVL.

This rearrangement joins TRBV10-3 to TRBJ2-3, with a weak D call TRBD1 (6 bases). Trimming left V 6 bases short and J 5 bases short, with 12 bases between. The germline CDR1 and CDR2 sequences are ENHRY and SYGVKD. This CDR3 comprises 13 residues. The DNA of the CDR3 is TGTGCCATCAGGCAACAGGGTCAAGATACGCAGTATTTT. This encodes CAIRQQGQDTQYF.

This chain's CDR3 is CASSLEGQGWATEAFF. The CDR3 region has the DNA TGTGCCAGCAGTTTGGAGGGACAGGGATGGGCCACTGAAGCTTTCTTT. This chain connects TRBV6-5 to TRBJ1-1; 9 nucleotides line up with TRBD1. Per germline, CDR1 MNHEY and CDR2 SVGAGI. This CDR3 contains 16 residues. The J segment lost 4 bases and the V segment lost 4 bases, leaving 10 bases of the junction unmatched.

The count of this clone is one. The chain uses TRBV7-3 and TRBJ1-1; 7 nucleotides agree with TRBD1. Germline CDR1 is SGHTA and CDR2 is FQGTGA. Losses at the gene ends were 1 base for V and 1 base for J; bases not matched to a gene: 3. The length of the CDR3 is 15 residues. The CDR3 DNA reads as TGTGCCAGCAGCTTAAGTAGGGGGCCGAACACTGAAGCTTTCTTT. Amino acids: CASSLSRGPNTEAFF.

The V call is TRBV6-5, the J call TRBJ2-7; 8 nucleotides agree with TRBD1. Germline loops: CDR1 MNHEY, CDR2 SVGAGI. The CDR3 consists of 15 residues. With 2 bases clipped from V and 5 bases from J, the junction kept 8 bases outside the gene matches. CDR3 protein: CASSYLDRGGHEQYF. The DNA for the CDR3 is TGTGCCAGCAGTTACCTTGACAGGGGCGGCCACGAGCAGTACTTC.

The chain is built from TRBV4-1 and TRBJ2-5; possibly TRBD2 for D (7 bases). Deletions cut 2 bases from V and 4 bases from J, with 11 bases between. Germline V gives CDR1 MGHRA, CDR2 YSYEKL. The CDR3 has 14 residues. CDR3 sequence reads: CASSQKGGGETQYF. CDR3 DNA: TGCGCCAGCAGCCAAAAGGGGGGGGGAGAGACCCAGTACTTC.

This sequence joins TRBV4-1 and TRBJ2-5; 12 bases map to TRBD1. CDR1 is MGHRA and CDR2 is YSYEKL in the germline V gene. J lost 5 bases, V lost 6 bases, and 13 bases had no gene match. This CDR3 contains 17 residues. This chain's CDR3 is CASRRATGTGGEETQYF. The DNA of the CDR3 is TGCGCCAGCAGACGGGCCACCGGGACAGGGGGCGAGGAGACCCAGTACTTC.

The rearrangement uses TRBV9 and TRBJ2-1, with 7 bases lining up with TRBD1. Unmatched junction bases numbered 5, after V lost 2 bases and J lost 3 bases. The germline V gene encodes CDR1 SGDLS and CDR2 YYNGEE. The CDR3 extends over 15 amino acids. The CDR3 sequence: CASSVGQGDYNEQFF. CDR3 nucleotides: TGTGCCAGCAGCGTTGGGCAGGGGGACTACAATGAGCAGTTCTTC.

The chain recombines TRBV4-2 with TRBJ2-7, with TRBD1 identical over 7 bases. J lost 6 bases, V lost 0 bases, and 5 bases had no gene match. Germline CDR1 reads LGHNA; CDR2 reads YNFKEQ. This CDR3 spans 14 amino acids. CDR3 DNA sequence: TGTGCCAGCAGCCAAGAACGACAGGGCGCCGAGCAGTACTTC. This codes for CASSQERQGAEQYF.

The V and J genes are TRBV19 and TRBJ2-7; TRBD2 aligns across 7 bases. CDR1 and CDR2 from the germline V gene are LNHDA and SQIVND (reference sequence). The CDR3 loop spans 13 amino acids. V lost 3 bases to trimming and J lost 3 bases; unmatched junction nucleotides: 2. CDR3 loop: CASSMWEGYEQYF. Here the CDR3 DNA reads TGTGCCAGTAGTATGTGGGAGGGCTACGAGCAGTACTTC.

V usage is TRBV7-2 and J usage is TRBJ2-7; 8 nucleotides line up with TRBD2. The V gene end was trimmed by 2 bases and the J gene end by 2 bases; junction bases not matched to a gene: 2. This CDR3 is 14 amino acids long. Germline V gene sequence: CDR1 SGHTA, CDR2 FQGNSA. The CDR3 protein is CASSLNGGAYEQYF. The CDR3 region has the DNA TGTGCCAGCAGCTTAAACGGGGGGGCCTACGAGCAGTACTTC.

The chain recombines TRBV6-6 with TRBJ2-5; 7 positions match TRBD1. The CDR3 runs 14 residues. Germline V gene data show CDR1 as MNHNY and CDR2 as SVGAGI (reference sequence). After removal of 6 bases from V and 5 bases from J, the junction contained 9 bases not matched to a gene. For the CDR3, the DNA is TGTGCCAGCAGAGGGGACGGCAGGGGGGAGACCCAGTACTTC. It yields the protein CASRGDGRGETQYF.

This clone showed up just once. The V and J genes are TRBV7-3 and TRBJ2-3; 11 positions match TRBD2. The ends lost 5 bases at V and 0 bases at J; junction bases unmatched: 10. Germline V CDR1 and CDR2: SGHTA, FQGTGA. CDR3 length: 18 residues. The CDR3 reads CASSARVIAGGSTDTQYF. CDR3 sequence (DNA): TGTGCCAGCAGCGCAAGGGTAATAGCGGGGGGGAGCACAGATACGCAGTATTTT. Together with reference TRBV7-3 and TRBJ2-3, the CDR3 gives the full variable domain: GAGVSQTPSNKVTEKGKYVELRCDPISGHTALYWYRQSLGQGPEFLIYFQGTGAADDSGLPNDRFFAVRPEGSVSTLKIQRTERGDSAVYLCASSARVIAGGSTDTQYFGPGTRLTVL.

The chain carries TRBV12-5 and TRBJ2-7, with 10 bases identical to TRBD1. Germline V lookup: CDR1 LGHNT, CDR2 FRNRAP. This CDR3 has 15 residues. V shed 3 bases, J shed 5 bases, and the junction held 7 bases outside the gene matches. In DNA, the CDR3 is TGTGCTAGTGGTTTATTGACAGGGGGCTTGAACGAGCAGTACTTC. Protein: CASGLLTGGLNEQYF.

V gene TRBV11-2 combines with J gene TRBJ1-2; D gene unclear. With 5 bases removed from V and 13 bases from J, the gap between germline ends came to 17 bases. The CDR3 is 12 residues long. Germline-derived CDR1 and CDR2 are SGHAT and FQNNGV. CDR3 residues: CASSPTPGVSTF. The DNA for the CDR3 is TGTGCCAGCAGCCCAACCCCCGGGGTCTCCACCTTC. The full variable domain, rest sourced from reference TRBV11-2 and TRBJ1-2, is EAGVAQSPRYKIIEKRQSVAFWCNPISGHATLYWYQQILGQGPKLLIQFQNNGVVDDSQLPKDRFSAERLKGVDSTLKIQPAKLEDSAVYLCASSPTPGVSTFGSGTRLTVV.

This rearrangement joins TRBV9 to TRBJ1-3; D possibly corresponds to TRBD1 (5 bases). This CDR3 contains 16 residues. V lost 3 bases and J 0 bases, leaving 13 bases between the germline ends. Germline CDR1 is SGDLS and CDR2 is YYNGEE. This CDR3 reads CASSAGGFHSGNTIYF. CDR3 DNA: TGTGCCAGCAGCGCTGGGGGGTTTCACTCTGGAAACACCATATATTTT. The full variable domain, completed using reference TRBV9 and TRBJ1-3, is DSGVTQTPKHLITATGQRVTLRCSPRSGDLSVYWYQQSLDQGLQFLIQYYNGEERAKGNILERFSAQQFPDLHSELNLSSLELGDSALYFCASSAGGFHSGNTIYFGEGSWLTVV.

The chain joins TRBV3-1 (or the pseudogene TRBV3-2) to TRBJ2-7, with TRBD1 matching over 12 bases. From germline, CDR1 is LGHDT and CDR2 YNNKEL (reference sequence). This CDR3 comprises 14 residues. Losses at the gene ends were 7 bases for V and 7 bases for J; bases not matched to a gene: 8. The CDR3: CASTGTGGAREQYF. Here the CDR3 DNA reads TGTGCCAGCACCGGGACAGGGGGCGCGAGGGAGCAGTACTTC.

CDR3 region: CASSRAGPTDTQYF. CDR3 DNA: TGTGCCAGTAGCCGAGCGGGACCAACAGATACGCAGTATTTT. The chain has TRBV19 and TRBJ2-3, with 7 bases lining up with TRBD2. The junction had 6 bases not matched to a gene; V was cut back by 6 bases and J by 3 bases. The CDR3 sequence is 14 residues long. Per germline, CDR1 LNHDA and CDR2 SQIVND (reference sequence).

In this sample, this clone turned up a few times. CDR3 residues: CASSEAHGVMNTEAFF. The CDR3 nucleotides are TGTGCCAGCAGTGAAGCGCACGGGGTTATGAACACTGAAGCTTTCTTT. The chain links TRBV6-1 to TRBJ1-1; D unresolved. From germline, CDR1 is MNHNS and CDR2 SASEGT. The V gene lost 0 bases and the J gene lost 0 bases, with 11 bases spanning the gap. The CDR3 sequence is 16 residues long.

This chain uses TRBV3-1 (or the pseudogene TRBV3-2) with TRBJ2-7; TRBD1 matches at 8 bases. J lost 4 bases, V lost 1 base, and 6 bases had no gene match. The germline V gene encodes CDR1 LGHDT and CDR2 YNNKEL (reference sequence). The CDR3 totals 15 residues. The CDR3 reads CASSQALGQGYEQYF. DNA for the CDR3: TGTGCCAGCAGCCAAGCTCTAGGACAGGGTTACGAGCAGTACTTC.

The table lists this clone with a count of one. This chain's CDR3 is CASTTRGPYEQYF. The DNA of the CDR3 is TGTGCCAGCACAACCAGGGGACCCTACGAGCAGTACTTC. V and J are TRBV7-2 and TRBJ2-7; weak D call: TRBD1 (6 bases). Trimming removed 7 bases from V and 2 bases from J, with 12 bases in between. The CDR3 extends over 13 amino acids. In germline, CDR1 is SGHTA, CDR2 FQGNSA.

This clone was observed a single time. The chain combines TRBV19 with TRBJ1-1, with D maybe TRBD1 (5 bases). The CDR3 runs to 15 residues. Germline V CDR1 and CDR2: LNHDA, SQIVND (reference sequence). Trimming took 3 bases from V and 6 from J, leaving 17 bases between them. The CDR3 sequence: CASSITAWGEPEAFF. CDR3 nucleotides: TGTGCCAGTAGTATTACAGCTTGGGGGGAGCCTGAAGCTTTCTTT.

This clone appeared a few times. This chain joins TRBV7-8 and TRBJ2-3; D perhaps matches TRBD1 (6 bases). CDR3 length: 15 amino acids. Germline V gene sequence: CDR1 SGHVS, CDR2 FQNEAQ. The V gene lost 2 bases and the J gene lost 2 bases, with 11 bases spanning the gap. The CDR3 here is CASSLTRQVTDTQYF. CDR3 DNA sequence: TGTGCCAGCAGCTTAACCAGACAGGTCACAGATACGCAGTATTTT.